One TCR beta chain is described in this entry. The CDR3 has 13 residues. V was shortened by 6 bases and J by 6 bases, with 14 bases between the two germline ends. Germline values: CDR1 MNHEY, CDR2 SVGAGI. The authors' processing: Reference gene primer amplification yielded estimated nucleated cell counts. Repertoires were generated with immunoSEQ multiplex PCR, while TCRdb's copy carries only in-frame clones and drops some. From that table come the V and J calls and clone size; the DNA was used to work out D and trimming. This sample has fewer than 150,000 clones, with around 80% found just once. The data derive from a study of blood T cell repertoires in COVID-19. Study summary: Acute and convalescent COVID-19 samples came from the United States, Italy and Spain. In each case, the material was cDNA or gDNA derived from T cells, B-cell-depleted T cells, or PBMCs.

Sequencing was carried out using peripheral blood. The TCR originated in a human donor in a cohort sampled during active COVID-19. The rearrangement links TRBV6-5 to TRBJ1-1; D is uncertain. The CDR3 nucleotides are TGTGCCAGCAGCGGCAGACTAGGGCCTGAAGCTTTCTTT. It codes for CASSGRLGPEAFF.